Included here is one T cell receptor (beta chain) sequence, with context. The junction departs from germline at one end; a sequencing error may be responsible. Time point given: newly diagnosed GD, antithyroid drugs for less than 3 months. Scientists built the TCR library using RNA that was extracted from PBMCs. Approximately 10-milliliter peripheral blood samples went into EDTA tubes. CDR1 SGHRS and CDR2 YFSETQ come from the germline V gene. This CDR3 has 13 residues. The data were obtained in a study of regulatory T cells in long-lasting Graves disease. Background on the study: Antithyroid drug exposure in newly diagnosed Graves' patients had lasted under 3 months.

Arm-PCR of CDR3 regions with iRepertoire HTBI primers generated TCR beta libraries. TCRdb re-called the multiplex PCR reads with MiXCR, one entry per CDR3 protein. Among a few hundred thousand distinct CDR3 sequences, about 19% were seen once, and the ten largest hold approximately 14%. This sequence joins TRBV5-1 and TRBJ2-1; possible D gene TRBD1, 5 bases. The receptor comes from a female donor with Graves disease. Material: peripheral blood mononuclear cells (PBMCs), obtained at new diagnosis, from a patient treated with antithyroid drugs. CDR3 in amino acids: CASSPELRGAALF. CDR3 coding DNA: TGCGCCAGCAGCCCGGAATTAAGGGGCGCGGCCCTCTTC.